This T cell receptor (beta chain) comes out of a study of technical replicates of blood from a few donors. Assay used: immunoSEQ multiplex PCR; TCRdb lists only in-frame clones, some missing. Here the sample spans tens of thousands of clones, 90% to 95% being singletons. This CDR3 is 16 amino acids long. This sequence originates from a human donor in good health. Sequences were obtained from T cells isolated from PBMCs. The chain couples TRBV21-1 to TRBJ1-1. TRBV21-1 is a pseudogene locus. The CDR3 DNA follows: TGTGCCAGCACCAACAGCGGACCCCTGCGGGACACTGAAGCTTTCTTT. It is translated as CASTNSGPLRDTEAFF.